This is a list of T cell receptor beta chains from one sample in a study of OX40 agonist ivuxolimab in advanced cancers. The method was immunoSEQ multiplex PCR; TCRdb's version includes in-frame clones alone and lacks a portion of them. The repertoire includes about 76,000 clones, approximately 88% of them detected once, and over 10% sits in the top ten. The sample consisted of CD4+ or CD8+ T cells sorted from blood, taken in a trial of the OX40 agonist ivuxolimab. All receptors come from an adult with an advanced solid tumor such as melanoma, head and neck, liver or kidney cancer. CDR3s include the opening cysteine and the closing phenylalanine or tryptophan. Each record gives: clone size, J gene, CDR3 length, V gene, D gene, CDR3 DNA, CDR3 protein. D genes are given only for firm matches. Size is omitted from some rows. Given values are once, few, many or a class for expanded clones.

size: .
J: TRBJ1-3
length: 16
V: TRBV2
D: .
DNA: TGTGCCAGCACCGAATCCATACCGGGCTCTGGAAACACCATATATTTT
CDR3: CASTESIPGSGNTIYF

size: .
J: TRBJ2-7
length: 14
V: TRBV5-1
D: .
DNA: TGCGCCAGCAGTCTCCCAGACCCTACCTACGAGCAGTACTTC
CDR3: CASSLPDPTYEQYF

size: .
J: TRBJ2-7
length: 14
V: TRBV6-6
D: .
DNA: TGTGCCAGCAGTTACGAGAACTCATGGAACGAGCAGTACTTC
CDR3: CASSYENSWNEQYF

size: .
J: TRBJ2-7
length: 15
V: TRBV11-2
D: .
DNA: TGTGCCAGCAGCTTAGTCGGCAATCGGATCTACGAGCAGTACTTC
CDR3: CASSLVGNRIYEQYF

size: .
J: TRBJ2-5
length: 15
V: TRBV11-3
D: TRBD2
DNA: TGTGCCAGCAGCTTAAAACTAGCGGAGGTGGGGACCCAGTACTTC
CDR3: CASSLKLAEVGTQYF

size: .
J: TRBJ2-1
length: 12
V: TRBV2
D: .
DNA: TGTGCCAGTAGAGACAGTTACAATGAGCAGTTCTTC
CDR3: CASRDSYNEQFF

size: once
J: TRBJ2-3
length: 16
V: TRBV7-8
D: .
DNA: TGTGCCAGCAGCTTAGTGGTTACACGTGCGGCAGATACGCAGTATTTT
CDR3: CASSLVVTRAADTQYF

size: .
J: TRBJ2-1
length: 13
V: TRBV29-1
D: TRBD1
DNA: TGCAGCGCTTCGGACAGGGTCCCCAATGAGCAGTTCTTC
CDR3: CSASDRVPNEQFF

size: .
J: TRBJ1-1
length: 13
V: TRBV19
D: .
DNA: TGTGCCAGTAGTATAGGAGGGAACACTGAAGCTTTCTTT
CDR3: CASSIGGNTEAFF

size: .
J: TRBJ2-7
length: 15
V: TRBV5-8
D: TRBD1
DNA: TGTGCCAGCAGCACCCGCGGACAGGCCCGGGACGAGCAGTACTTC
CDR3: CASSTRGQARDEQYF

size: .
J: TRBJ1-1
length: 15
V: TRBV6-6
D: TRBD1
DNA: TGTGCCAGCAGTTACTCTCAGGGGGCAGGGACTGAAGCTTTCTTT
CDR3: CASSYSQGAGTEAFF

size: few
J: TRBJ1-2
length: 13
V: TRBV30
D: TRBD1
DNA: TGTGCCTGGACGGGACAGGGCACGGGGGGCTACACCTTC
CDR3: CAWTGQGTGGYTF

size: .
J: TRBJ2-5
length: 16
V: TRBV10-3
D: .
DNA: TGTGCCATCAGTCCTCTCGGCGGGACCTTCCAAGAGACCCAGTACTTC
CDR3: CAISPLGGTFQETQYF

size: .
J: TRBJ2-2
length: 14
V: TRBV28
D: .
DNA: TGTGCCAGCAGTTTATACCAGAACACCGGGGAGCTGTTTTTT
CDR3: CASSLYQNTGELFF

size: .
J: TRBJ2-1
length: 15
V: TRBV27
D: TRBD2
DNA: TGTGCCAGCAGTTCCGGGACTAGCGGGAGAAATGAGCAGTTCTTC
CDR3: CASSSGTSGRNEQFF

size: .
J: TRBJ1-2
length: 12
V: TRBV30
D: .
DNA: TGTGCCTGCTACGGGACGGCCTATGGCTACACCTTC
CDR3: CACYGTAYGYTF

size: .
J: TRBJ2-5
length: 16
V: TRBV4-1
D: .
DNA: TGCGCCAGCAGCCAAGATAGGACACCTGGCCAAGAGACCCAGTACTTC
CDR3: CASSQDRTPGQETQYF

size: .
J: TRBJ2-2
length: 17
V: TRBV7-6
D: .
DNA: TGTGCCAGCAGCTTACTCGAACTCGGGAGTTACACCGGGGAGCTGTTTTTT
CDR3: CASSLLELGSYTGELFF

size: .
J: TRBJ2-7
length: 16
V: TRBV27
D: .
DNA: TGTGCCAGCAGTTTCTCCGTGGTAAGAGGCTCCTACGAGCAGTACTTC
CDR3: CASSFSVVRGSYEQYF

size: .
J: TRBJ2-1
length: 13
V: TRBV7-6
D: .
DNA: TGTGCCAGCAGCTTAGACAGAAAGGGTGAGCAGTTCTTC
CDR3: CASSLDRKGEQFF

size: .
J: TRBJ2-1
length: 17
V: TRBV12-5
D: TRBD2
DNA: TGTGCTAGTGGTCCGACTAGCGGGCACTTCTCCTACAATGAGCAGTTCTTC
CDR3: CASGPTSGHFSYNEQFF

size: .
J: TRBJ2-1
length: 15
V: TRBV6-5
D: TRBD1
DNA: TGTGCCAGCAAGCTAGGGACAGGGAACTACAATGAGCAGTTCTTC
CDR3: CASKLGTGNYNEQFF

size: .
J: TRBJ2-3
length: 15
V: TRBV28
D: .
DNA: TGTGCCAGCAGTTTCGAAGGAGGGGGGGCAGATACGCAGTATTTT
CDR3: CASSFEGGGADTQYF

size: .
J: TRBJ2-1
length: 15
V: TRBV6-6
D: TRBD2
DNA: TGTGCCAGCAGCCAGGGGACTAGCGGAAGGTATGAGCAGTTCTTC
CDR3: CASSQGTSGRYEQFF

size: .
J: TRBJ2-1
length: 15
V: TRBV15
D: TRBD2
DNA: TGTGCCACCAGCAGAGAACGGGAGGGCCCCAATGAGCAGTTCTTC
CDR3: CATSREREGPNEQFF

size: .
J: TRBJ2-2
length: 13
V: TRBV9
D: .
DNA: TGTGCCAGCAGCGTAGGATCATACGGGGAGCTGTTTTTT
CDR3: CASSVGSYGELFF

size: .
J: TRBJ1-3
length: 17
V: TRBV6-1
D: .
DNA: TGTGCCAGCAGTGAAGTCCCCGACAGCGGGTCTGGAAACACCATATATTTT
CDR3: CASSEVPDSGSGNTIYF

size: .
J: TRBJ2-3
length: 18
V: TRBV28
D: TRBD2
DNA: TGTGCCAGCAGTATAAGCCTAAGTCTAGCGGGGGACACAGATACGCAGTATTTT
CDR3: CASSISLSLAGDTDTQYF

size: once
J: TRBJ2-5
length: 12
V: TRBV30
D: .
DNA: TGTGCCTGGGACAGTAACCAAGAGACCCAGTACTTC
CDR3: CAWDSNQETQYF

size: .
J: TRBJ1-4
length: 13
V: TRBV30
D: .
DNA: TGTGCCTGGAGTGGGGGGCAGGGTGTAAAACTGTTTTTT
CDR3: CAWSGGQGVKLFF

size: few
J: TRBJ1-5
length: 15
V: TRBV6-5
D: .
DNA: TGTGCCAGCAGTCACACGACAGGTAGCAATCAGCCCCAGCATTTT
CDR3: CASSHTTGSNQPQHF

size: .
J: TRBJ1-2
length: 15
V: TRBV2
D: .
DNA: TGTGCCAGCAGGGAAGGGACGGGGGGAAGCTATGGCTACACCTTC
CDR3: CASREGTGGSYGYTF

size: .
J: TRBJ2-1
length: 14
V: TRBV29-1
D: .
DNA: TGCAGCGCCGAGGGGCCGGCAGGTGAGAATGAGCAGTTCTTC
CDR3: CSAEGPAGENEQFF

size: .
J: TRBJ2-1
length: 17
V: TRBV14
D: TRBD2
DNA: TGTGCCAGCAGCCAAGTAGGGTTTGGCGGGGGTTACAATGAGCAGTTCTTC
CDR3: CASSQVGFGGGYNEQFF

size: .
J: TRBJ2-1
length: 16
V: TRBV5-1
D: TRBD2
DNA: TGCGCCAGCAGCTTGGATAGCGGGAGACCATACAATGAGCAGTTCTTC
CDR3: CASSLDSGRPYNEQFF

size: .
J: TRBJ2-1
length: 12
V: TRBV30
D: .
DNA: TGTGCCTGGGCCCCCCTGGATGAGGAGCAGTTCTTC
CDR3: CAWAPLDEEQFF

size: .
J: TRBJ2-3
length: 19
V: TRBV7-9
D: TRBD2
DNA: TGTGCCAGCAGCTTAGCGCGTGGGACTAGCGGGAGGGCCACAGATACGCAGTATTTT
CDR3: CASSLARGTSGRATDTQYF

size: .
J: TRBJ1-1
length: 15
V: TRBV27
D: .
DNA: TGTGCCAGCAGTACCGCCCCAGGCCTCTCCACTGAAGCTTTCTTT
CDR3: CASSTAPGLSTEAFF

size: .
J: TRBJ1-2
length: 13
V: TRBV25-1
D: .
DNA: TGTGCCAGCAGTGAGGAATTTGGAGATGGCTACACCTTC
CDR3: CASSEEFGDGYTF

size: .
J: TRBJ2-7
length: 13
V: TRBV27
D: .
DNA: TGTGCCAGCAGTTTAGTGAGCTCCTACGAGCAGTACTTC
CDR3: CASSLVSSYEQYF

size: few
J: TRBJ1-2
length: 13
V: TRBV7-6
D: .
DNA: TGTGCCAGCAGCTTCACATTTAACTATGGCTACACCTTC
CDR3: CASSFTFNYGYTF

size: .
J: TRBJ2-3
length: 18
V: TRBV5-1
D: TRBD2
DNA: TGCGCCAGCTCGCAGGGACTAGCGGGAGGGGGATTCACAGATACGCAGTATTTT
CDR3: CASSQGLAGGGFTDTQYF

size: .
J: TRBJ2-1
length: 14
V: TRBV4-2
D: TRBD1
DNA: TGTGCCAGCAGTGAAGGGACAGCCTACAATGAGCAGTTCTTC
CDR3: CASSEGTAYNEQFF

size: .
J: TRBJ2-7
length: 15
V: TRBV28
D: TRBD2
DNA: TGTGCCAGCAGCCCCGCGGGGGTCGGGCCCTACGAGCAGTACTTC
CDR3: CASSPAGVGPYEQYF

size: .
J: TRBJ2-7
length: 15
V: TRBV6-6
D: .
DNA: TGTGCCAGCAGTTACTCGAGGGACACCACCTACGAGCAGTACTTC
CDR3: CASSYSRDTTYEQYF

size: .
J: TRBJ2-1
length: 15
V: TRBV6-4
D: .
DNA: TGTGCCAGCGGTCGGGACGGGAGCTCCTACAATGAGCAGTTCTTC
CDR3: CASGRDGSSYNEQFF

size: once
J: TRBJ1-5
length: 13
V: TRBV6-6
D: .
DNA: TGTGCCAGCAGTTCCCGTAGCAATCAGCCCCAGCATTTT
CDR3: CASSSRSNQPQHF

size: .
J: TRBJ2-7
length: 13
V: TRBV30
D: .
DNA: TGTGCCTGGATGGGGACAACATTTTACGAGCAGTACTTC
CDR3: CAWMGTTFYEQYF

size: .
J: TRBJ2-5
length: 12
V: TRBV6-1
D: .
DNA: TGTGCCAGCACCGGTAGGGAAGACAAACAGTACTTC
CDR3: CASTGREDKQYF

size: .
J: TRBJ2-7
length: 14
V: TRBV10-1
D: .
DNA: TGCGCCAGCAGTGCGGGACGTTTTGGGTCCGAGCAGTACTTC
CDR3: CASSAGRFGSEQYF

size: .
J: TRBJ2-7
length: 15
V: TRBV7-2
D: TRBD1
DNA: TGTGCCAGCAGCGACTCCGGGACAGGACCCTACGAGCAGTACTTC
CDR3: CASSDSGTGPYEQYF

size: once
J: TRBJ1-1
length: 14
V: TRBV6-5
D: .
DNA: TGTGCCAGCAAGCCAGTCTGGGGGAACACTGAAGCTTTCTTT
CDR3: CASKPVWGNTEAFF

size: once
J: TRBJ2-1
length: 15
V: TRBV10-3
D: .
DNA: TGTGCCATCAGTGACGCGGTGAGCTCCTACAATGAGCAGTTCTTC
CDR3: CAISDAVSSYNEQFF

size: .
J: TRBJ1-5
length: 15
V: TRBV12-5
D: .
DNA: TGTGCTAGTGGTTTTGCTGGGGGGACCAATCAGCCCCAGCATTTT
CDR3: CASGFAGGTNQPQHF